Below, 10 T cell receptor beta chains from the same sample are listed, as sequenced in a study of regulatory T cells in long-lasting Graves disease. To make TCR beta libraries, researchers used iRepertoire HTBI primers and Arm-PCR of CDR3 regions. TCRdb re-called the multiplex PCR reads with MiXCR, one entry per CDR3 protein. The sample gives more than 300,000 distinct CDR3 sequences, around 15% of which show up once; roughly 20% is in the top ten. The time point was: newly diagnosed GD, antithyroid drugs for less than 3 months. PBMC RNA served as the TCR library source. The starting material was peripheral blood mononuclear cells (PBMCs), obtained at new diagnosis, from a patient treated with antithyroid drugs. These receptor sequences come from a female donor with Graves disease.

The chain recombines TRBV18 with TRBJ1-1, with 8 nucleotides matching TRBD1. The CDR3 loop spans 15 amino acids. The V gene end was trimmed by 4 bases and the J gene end by 2 bases; junction bases not matched to a gene: 6. Germline CDR1 is KGHSH and CDR2 is LQKENI. The CDR3 DNA follows: TGTGCCAGCTCACAGTCCGGGACAGGCAACACTGAAGCTTTCTTT. Protein product: CASSQSGTGNTEAFF.

This clonotype was observed at least ten times. V gene TRBV7-9 combines with J gene TRBJ2-3; D tentatively reads TRBD1 or TRBD2 (6 bases each). V was pared by 4 bases and J by 2 bases, with 13 bases between. Germline CDR1 SEHNR, CDR2 FQNEAQ (reference sequence). This CDR3 region has 15 residues. The CDR3 DNA reads as TGTGCCAGCAGCTCCCTGGGGGGCCCCACAGATACGCAGTATTTT. Residues: CASSSLGGPTDTQYF.

In its sample, this clonotype was seen many times. The chain carries TRBV12-3 or TRBV12-4 and TRBJ2-3, with 8 bases fitting TRBD2. The CDR3 contains 15 residues. V shed 1 base, J shed 8 bases, and the junction held 8 bases outside the gene matches. CDR3 sequence: CASSLGLAQGGTQYF. In DNA, the CDR3 is TGTGCCAGCAGTTTAGGACTAGCGCAAGGCGGTACGCAGTATTTT.

The chain joins TRBV20-1 to TRBJ2-2; D ambiguous. The CDR3 sequence is 13 residues long. With 3 bases removed from V and 6 bases from J, the gap between germline ends came to 11 bases. Germline CDR1 DFQATT, CDR2 SNEGSKA (reference sequence). CDR3 bases: TGCAGTGCTAGTGGGCCTCGACCCGGGGAGCTGTTTTTT. It yields the protein CSASGPRPGELFF.

This clonotype occurred many times. The V gene is TRBV2, the J gene TRBJ1-1; tentative D call: TRBD1 (5 bases). From germline, CDR1 is SNHLY and CDR2 FYNNEI. Deletions cut 9 bases from V and 7 bases from J, with 12 bases between. There are 11 residues in the CDR3. The CDR3 region is CASKFDSEAFF. For the CDR3, the DNA is TGTGCCAGTAAGTTCGACAGTGAAGCTTTCTTT. Combining the CDR3 with reference TRBV2 and TRBJ1-1 gives the whole variable domain EPEVTQTPSHQVTQMGQEVILRCVPISNHLYFYWYRQILGQKVEFLVSFYNNEISEKSEIFDDQFSVERPDGSNFTLKIRSTKLEDSAMYFCASKFDSEAFFGQGTRLTVV.

This clonotype was seen a few times. V is TRBV2 and J is TRBJ2-7; D call uncertain. Trimming removed 4 bases at V and 11 bases at J, with 21 bases between. CDR1 is SNHLY, CDR2 FYNNEI, per germline. The CDR3 runs 14 residues. The CDR3: CASSVNRDQYKEYF. CDR3 DNA: TGTGCCAGCAGTGTTAACCGTGATCAATACAAGGAGTACTTC.

In this sample, this clonotype turned up many times. The chain has TRBV7-6 and TRBJ2-1; 9 nucleotides match TRBD2. The length of the CDR3 is 19 residues. Losses at the gene ends were 2 bases for V and 4 bases for J; bases not matched to a gene: 15. Germline CDR1 SGHVS, CDR2 FNYEAQ. CDR3 protein: CASSLKTGASGIVYNEQFF. The CDR3 DNA follows: TGTGCCAGCAGCTTAAAAACGGGGGCTAGCGGGATAGTGTACAATGAGCAGTTCTTC.

This clonotype was recorded at least ten times. The chain carries TRBV24-1 and TRBJ1-1; D unclear. Between the trimmed V and J ends, which lost 9 bases and 8 bases, there was a span of 3 bases. Germline V lookup: CDR1 KGHDR, CDR2 SFDVKD. This CDR3 has 8 residues. CDR3 sequence (DNA): TGTGCCACCTTAGAAGCTTTCTTT. Amino acids: CATLEAFF.

Turning to this clonotype: This may be a read error, as it is one base from a much larger clone. The chain joins TRBV6-1 to TRBJ2-1; tentatively, D is TRBD2 (6 bases). CDR1 MNHNS and CDR2 SASEGT come from the germline V gene. The CDR3 has 15 amino acids. The CDR3 spells CASSPAGSPYNDQFF. The DNA of the CDR3 is TGTGCCAGCAGTCCTGCGGGATCACCCTACAATGATCAGTTCTTC.

This clonotype was recorded a few times. The rearrangement joins TRBV6-1 to TRBJ1-6, with D unresolved. The CDR3 runs to 15 residues. The germline CDR1 and CDR2 sequences are MNHNS and SASEGT. Between the trimmed V and J ends, which lost 7 bases and 3 bases, there was a span of 13 bases. The CDR3 coding sequence is TGTGCCAGCACTCAAACGGCAGTCTATAATTCACCCCTCCACTTT. It encodes CASTQTAVYNSPLHF.